Below are 26 T cell receptor beta chains sequenced from a single sample in a study of technical replicates of blood from a few donors. Profiled with immunoSEQ multiplex PCR; TCRdb holds only in-frame clones, not every one. The sample records approximately 97,000 clones, approximately 96% being singletons. The sample comprised T cells isolated from PBMCs. The source is a human donor in good health.

The V and J genes are TRBV5-5 and TRBJ2-1; tentative D call: TRBD2 (5 bases). Trimming pared 2 bases from V and 12 bases from J, leaving 9 bases between. The CDR3 spans 11 residues. From germline, CDR1 is SGHKS and CDR2 YYEKEE (reference sequence). The CDR3 spells CASSFSSRQFF. Written as DNA, the CDR3 is TGTGCCAGCAGCTTTTCTAGCCGGCAGTTCTTC.

V usage is TRBV4-3 and J usage is TRBJ2-5; 7 nucleotides match TRBD1. The CDR3 extends over 15 amino acids. The trim removed 4 bases at V and 4 bases at J, leaving 9 bases unmatched. Germline V lookup: CDR1 LGHNA, CDR2 YSLEER. This CDR3 reads CASSRLTGAGETQYF. CDR3 in DNA: TGCGCCAGCAGCCGCCTAACAGGGGCCGGAGAGACCCAGTACTTC.

This clone was counted a single time. This chain uses TRBV10-3 with TRBJ1-1; D is ambiguous. Germline V CDR1 and CDR2: ENHRY, SYGVKD. The CDR3 consists of 16 residues. V was cut by 0 bases and J by 2 bases, with 13 bases left in between. CDR3 coding DNA: TGTGCCATCAGTGAGTCAATGGTAGCGACTAACACTGAAGCTTTCTTT. It encodes CAISESMVATNTEAFF.

J is TRBJ2-3 and V is TRBV28; D gene ambiguous. CDR1 and CDR2 (germline): MDHEN, SYDVKM. The CDR3 covers 13 residues. The V gene lost 3 bases and the J gene lost 9 bases, with 13 bases spanning the gap. The CDR3 coding sequence is TGTGCCAGCAGTTTGCTTCCAGATACAACGCAGTATTTT. Translation gives CASSLLPDTTQYF. The variable domain in full, with the rest retrieved from reference TRBV28 and TRBJ2-3, is DVKVTQSSRYLVKRTGEKVFLECVQDMDHENMFWYRQDPGLGLRLIYFSYDVKMKEKGDIPEGYSVSREKKERFSLILESASTNQTSMYLCASSLLPDTTQYFGPGTRLTVL.

The V call is TRBV5-4, the J call TRBJ2-3; 9 positions match TRBD1. After removal of 0 bases from V and 3 bases from J, the junction contained 2 bases not matched to a gene. The CDR3 loop spans 15 amino acids. Germline values: CDR1 SGHNT, CDR2 YYREEE (reference sequence). The CDR3 reads CASSLGGTGTDTQYF. DNA for the CDR3: TGTGCCAGCAGCTTGGGGGGGACAGGGACAGATACGCAGTATTTT. Complete variable domain (other parts from reference TRBV5-4 and TRBJ2-3): ETGVTQSPTHLIKTRGQQVTLRCSSQSGHNTVSWYQQALGQGPQFIFQYYREEENGRGNFPPRFSGLQFPNYSSELNVNALELDDSALYLCASSLGGTGTDTQYFGPGTRLTVL.

The count of this clone is one. The chain is built from TRBV11-3 and TRBJ2-2; 16 bases map to TRBD2. From germline, CDR1 is SGHNT and CDR2 YENEEA. This CDR3 spans 17 amino acids. J lost 4 bases, V lost 4 bases, and 3 bases had no gene match. The CDR3 spells CASSSGTSGRGTGELFF. As DNA, the CDR3 is TGTGCCAGCAGCTCCGGGACTAGCGGGAGGGGCACCGGGGAGCTGTTTTTT.

The gene calls are TRBV18 and TRBJ1-2; D is uncertain. The length of the CDR3 is 14 residues. In germline, CDR1 is KGHSH, CDR2 LQKENI. Trimming took off 1 base at V and 8 bases at J, with 14 bases between the two ends. The CDR3: CASSPQRVPQGYTF. As DNA, the CDR3 is TGTGCCAGCTCACCACAGAGGGTACCTCAGGGCTACACCTTC.

Comments on this clone: The junction differs from germline at one of its ends, possibly a read error. J is TRBJ2-2 and V is TRBV19, with TRBD1 matching 10 bases. The germline V gene has CDR1 LNHDA and CDR2 SQIVND (reference sequence). This CDR3 spans 11 amino acids. The CDR3 loop reads CASRGAAGQGF. Written as DNA, the CDR3 is TGTGCCAGTAGGGGGGCCGCGGGACAGGGGTTT.

The chain carries TRBV10-3 and TRBJ1-2; D is perhaps TRBD1 (6 bases). The CDR3 covers 13 residues. In germline, CDR1 is ENHRY, CDR2 SYGVKD. V was cut by 8 bases and J by 4 bases, with 14 bases left in between. The CDR3 loop reads CAIGAGELYGYTF. CDR3 nucleotides: TGTGCCATCGGAGCAGGGGAACTCTATGGCTACACCTTC.

This clone was found once. Written as DNA, the CDR3 is TGTGCCTGGGGGCCGAACAATGAGCAGTTCTTC. Protein: CAWGPNNEQFF. This sequence joins TRBV30 and TRBJ2-1; D call uncertain. V lost 5 bases to trimming and J lost 5 bases, with 7 bases between them. The germline V gene has CDR1 GTSNPN and CDR2 SVGIG (reference sequence). The CDR3 covers 11 residues.

V and J are TRBV19 and TRBJ1-2; the D gene is possibly TRBD1 (6 bases). V was cut by 3 bases and J by 0 bases, with 11 bases left in between. Germline CDR1 reads LNHDA; CDR2 reads SQIVND (reference sequence). This CDR3 region has 15 residues. Here the CDR3 reads CASSISGVANYGYTF. In DNA, the CDR3 is TGTGCCAGTAGTATTTCAGGGGTAGCTAACTATGGCTACACCTTC.

The chain carries TRBV10-3 and TRBJ1-1, with D unresolved. The V gene lost 3 bases and the J gene lost 1 base, with 15 bases spanning the gap. The CDR3 extends over 16 amino acids. From germline, CDR1 is ENHRY and CDR2 SYGVKD. The CDR3 is CAISEEGWFTNTEAFF. The CDR3 DNA reads TGTGCCATCAGTGAAGAGGGCTGGTTTACGAACACTGAAGCTTTCTTT.

This clone came up once. This rearrangement joins TRBV28 to TRBJ1-1, with D perhaps TRBD1 (6 bases). The CDR3 spans 12 residues. V lost 4 bases to trimming and J lost 5 bases, with 8 bases between them. From germline, CDR1 is MDHEN and CDR2 SYDVKM. In nucleotides, the CDR3 is TGTGCCAGCAGTTCAGGGGAGACTGAAGCTTTCTTT. Translation: CASSSGETEAFF.

This clone was observed once. J is TRBJ2-7 and V is TRBV18; perhaps TRBD2 as D (6 bases). Germline V gene data show CDR1 as KGHSH and CDR2 as LQKENI. The CDR3 totals 16 residues. V was cut by 5 bases and J by 0 bases, with 17 bases left in between. The CDR3 DNA follows: TGTGCCAGCTCAACGGGTCAGCGGGCAGGCTCCTACGAGCAGTACTTC. Amino acids: CASSTGQRAGSYEQYF.

J is TRBJ1-1 and V is TRBV29-1; the match to TRBD1 covers 9 bases. This CDR3 is built from 12 residues. Trimming at V came to 5 bases and at J to 10 bases, leaving 8 bases not matched to a gene. Germline V gene data show CDR1 as SQVTM and CDR2 as ANQGSEA. The DNA for the CDR3 is TGCAGCGTTAGGGACAGGGAGGATGGAGCTTTCTTT. The encoded protein is CSVRDREDGAFF.

The V gene is TRBV7-9, the J gene TRBJ2-7; possible D gene TRBD2, 6 bases. Trimming pared 1 base from V and 2 bases from J, leaving 9 bases between. The CDR3 is 14 residues long. Germline loops: CDR1 SEHNR, CDR2 FQNEAQ (reference sequence). The CDR3 sequence is CASSLVGGAYEQYF. Here the CDR3 DNA reads TGTGCCAGCAGCTTAGTGGGGGGAGCCTACGAGCAGTACTTC.

This chain links TRBV4-3 with TRBJ2-7; TRBD1 matches 7 bases. The length of the CDR3 is 15 residues. Trimming took 0 bases from V and 4 from J; bases not matched to a gene: 6. Germline CDR1 reads LGHNA; CDR2 reads YSLEER. CDR3 sequence (DNA): TGCGCCAGCAGCCAAGATGGGGCACAGGGGTACGAGCAGTACTTC. The encoded protein is CASSQDGAQGYEQYF.

The V and J genes are TRBV9 and TRBJ2-1, with 7 bases matching TRBD1. This CDR3 has 15 amino acids. Germline V gene lookup returns CDR1 SGDLS and CDR2 YYNGEE. V lost 0 bases, J lost 8 bases, and 8 bases stayed unmatched. The CDR3 protein is CASSVVGTAWDEQFF. DNA of the CDR3: TGTGCCAGCAGCGTAGTCGGGACAGCATGGGATGAGCAGTTCTTC.

This rearrangement joins TRBV2 to TRBJ1-1, with 7 bases matching TRBD1. Germline V gives CDR1 SNHLY, CDR2 FYNNEI. After removal of 7 bases from V and 12 bases from J, the junction contained 14 bases not matched to a gene. CDR3 size: 13 residues. The CDR3 reads CASIVTQGQKPFF. CDR3 bases: TGTGCCAGCATCGTAACACAGGGACAGAAACCTTTCTTT.

J is TRBJ2-3 and V is TRBV6-4; 12 bases map to TRBD2. Germline lookup yields CDR1 MRHNA and CDR2 SNTAGT. The CDR3 runs to 15 residues. Trimming removed 6 bases from V and 4 bases from J; junction bases left unmatched: 5. The CDR3 coding sequence is TGTGCCAGCAGCGATCTAGCGGGAGGGTCAGATACGCAGTATTTT. As protein: CASSDLAGGSDTQYF.

J is TRBJ1-3 and V is TRBV19, with TRBD1 as a possible D gene (6 bases). This CDR3 region has 14 residues. Trimming removed 8 bases at V and 2 bases at J, with 13 bases between. Germline-derived CDR1 and CDR2 are LNHDA and SQIVND (reference sequence). The CDR3 DNA follows: TGTGCCAGTTTACAGGGAGTGCCTGGAAACACCATATATTTT. Translated: CASLQGVPGNTIYF.

This chain links TRBV9 with TRBJ2-7; weak D call: TRBD2 (5 bases). Germline CDR1 and CDR2: SGDLS and YYNGEE. V was pared by 4 bases and J by 3 bases, with 20 bases between. This CDR3 region has 16 residues. CDR3 residues: CASSTHSSPGSYEQYF. In nucleotides, the CDR3 is TGTGCCAGCAGCACCCATTCGAGCCCGGGAAGCTACGAGCAGTACTTC.

The CDR3 DNA reads TGCAGTGCTAGCTCCTACTACGAGCAGTACTTC. Its translation is CSASSYYEQYF. The rearrangement uses TRBV20-1 and TRBJ2-7; D remains ambiguous. The length of the CDR3 is 11 residues. V was pared by 3 bases and J by 3 bases, with 6 bases between. The germline V gene encodes CDR1 DFQATT and CDR2 SNEGSKA (reference sequence).

V is TRBV7-2 and J is TRBJ1-5; TRBD1 might be the D (5 bases). The germline V gene encodes CDR1 SGHTA and CDR2 FQGNSA. The V end was cut by 5 bases, the J end by 3 bases, with 8 bases between. CDR3 length: 13 residues. CDR3: CASSDSFNQPQHF. The CDR3 DNA follows: TGTGCCAGCAGCGACAGTTTCAATCAGCCCCAGCATTTT.

The rearrangement uses TRBV27 and TRBJ2-7; TRBD1 matches at 11 bases. V lost 1 base and J lost 3; bases outside the gene matches: 2. This CDR3 has 15 amino acids. Germline loops: CDR1 MNHEY, CDR2 SMNVEV (reference sequence). CDR3 protein: CASSLLGTGGYEQYF. The DNA of the CDR3 is TGTGCCAGCAGTTTATTAGGGACAGGGGGCTACGAGCAGTACTTC.

The chain joins TRBV2 to TRBJ2-3; a possible D gene is TRBD1 (5 bases). This CDR3 contains 15 residues. Germline V CDR1 and CDR2: SNHLY, FYNNEI. The V and J ends lost 7 bases and 0 bases respectively, with 14 bases between them. The CDR3 protein is CASKNRQSSTDTQYF. The CDR3 DNA follows: TGTGCCAGCAAAAACCGACAGTCTAGCACAGATACGCAGTATTTT.